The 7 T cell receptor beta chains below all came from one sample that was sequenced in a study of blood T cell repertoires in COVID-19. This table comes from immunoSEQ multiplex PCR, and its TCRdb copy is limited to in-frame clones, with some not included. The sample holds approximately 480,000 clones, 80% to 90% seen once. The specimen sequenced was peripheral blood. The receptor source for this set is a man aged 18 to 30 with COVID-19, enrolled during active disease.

As DNA, the CDR3 is TGTGCCAGCAGTGAAACGGCAATAGAGGCCGGGGAGCTGTTTTTT. This gives the protein CASSETAIEAGELFF. V is TRBV6-1 and J is TRBJ2-2; no clear D. Germline loops: CDR1 MNHNS, CDR2 SASEGT. V lost 2 bases to trimming and J lost 6 bases, with 13 bases between them. The CDR3 has 15 amino acids.

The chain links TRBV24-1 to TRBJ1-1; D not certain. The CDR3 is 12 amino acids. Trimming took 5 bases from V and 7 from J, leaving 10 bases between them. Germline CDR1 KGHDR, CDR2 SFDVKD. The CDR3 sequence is CATSAPTGEAFF. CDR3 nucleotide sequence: TGTGCCACCAGTGCCCCTACGGGTGAAGCTTTCTTT.

The CDR3 spells CASQRTSGNNEQFF. The CDR3 DNA reads as TGTGCCAGCCAAAGGACTAGCGGGAACAATGAGCAGTTCTTC. V is TRBV2 and J is TRBJ2-1; 12 nucleotides align to TRBD2. V shed 8 bases and J 5 bases; nucleotides not matched to a gene: 4. CDR3 length: 14 amino acids. Germline V gene lookup returns CDR1 SNHLY and CDR2 FYNNEI. Looking up the rest from reference TRBV2 and TRBJ2-1 gives the full variable domain: EPEVTQTPSHQVTQMGQEVILRCVPISNHLYFYWYRQILGQKVEFLVSFYNNEISEKSEIFDDQFSVERPDGSNFTLKIRSTKLEDSAMYFCASQRTSGNNEQFFGPGTRLTVL.

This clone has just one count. The CDR3 region has the DNA TGTGCCAGCAGTCTCGGTGGGACACTTAACACTGAAGCTTTCTTT. As protein: CASSLGGTLNTEAFF. The rearrangement uses TRBV6-5 and TRBJ1-1; weak D call: TRBD1 (6 bases). Germline V gene sequence: CDR1 MNHEY, CDR2 SVGAGI. The CDR3 totals 15 residues. V was clipped by 5 bases and J by 2 bases, with 15 bases between them.

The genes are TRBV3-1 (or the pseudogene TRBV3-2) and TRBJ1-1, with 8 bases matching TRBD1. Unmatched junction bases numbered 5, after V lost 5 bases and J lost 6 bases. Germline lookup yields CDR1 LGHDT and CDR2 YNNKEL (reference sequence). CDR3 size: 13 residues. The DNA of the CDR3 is TGTGCCAGCAGCTCAAACAGGGGGGCTGAAGCTTTCTTT. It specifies CASSSNRGAEAFF.

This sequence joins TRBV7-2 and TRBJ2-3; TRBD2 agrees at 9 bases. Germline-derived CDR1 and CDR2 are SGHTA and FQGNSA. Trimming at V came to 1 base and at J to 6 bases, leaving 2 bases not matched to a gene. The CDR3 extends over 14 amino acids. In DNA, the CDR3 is TGTGCCAGCAGCTTAGGACTAGCGGTGGATACGCAGTATTTT. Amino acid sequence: CASSLGLAVDTQYF.

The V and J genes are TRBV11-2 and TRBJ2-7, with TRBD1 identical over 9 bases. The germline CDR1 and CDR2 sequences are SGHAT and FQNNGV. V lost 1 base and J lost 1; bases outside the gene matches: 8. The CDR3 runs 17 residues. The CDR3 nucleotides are TGTGCCAGCAGCTTAGCGGGGACAGGGTATTGGTCCTACGAGCAGTACTTC. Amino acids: CASSLAGTGYWSYEQYF.